The clone carrying this TCR beta chain was counted many times. Its antigen is unknown. V lost 4 bases, J lost 4 bases, and 7 bases stayed unmatched. Looked up from germline, CDR1 is SGHDT and CDR2 is YYEEEE. The CDR3 totals 14 residues. 60 Vbeta and 13 Jbeta primers were used in PCR. The method was immunoSEQ multiplex PCR; TCRdb's version includes in-frame clones alone and lacks a portion of them. The repertoire consists of around 71,000 clones, with 65% to 70% occurring once and the leading ten covering around 15%. This specimen comes from a study of cytomegalovirus exposure and HLA in healthy donors. Overall study results and limits: Immune exposure information available was restricted to CMV serostatus. Using the classifier, cytomegalovirus status was reportedly diagnosed with high specificity and sensitivity. As a later analysis showed, several of the most significant clusters appeared to be linked to common viral pathogens.

This chain joins TRBV5-6 and TRBJ2-7; 8 positions match TRBD1. The material sequenced was PBMCs. The clonotype comes from a male donor in good health and CMV-seropositive. The CDR3 DNA is TGTGCCAGCAGCAAAGGACAGGGCCGGTACGAGCAGTACTTC. This sequence encodes CASSKGQGRYEQYF.